This T cell receptor (beta chain) came from a study of shared clonotypes between healthy human individuals. Study-wide background: The composition of the donors was a couple of women and a few men aged 18 to 49. Broader study findings: Between a few donors, naive CD4 clonotypes were shared at a level of around 4.8%.

Authors' methods: Sequence data from immunoSEQ were junction-only and lacked quality scores; consequently, filtering differed. Here immunoSEQ multiplex PCR was the method, and the copy in TCRdb shows in-frame clones only, minus some. V, J and clone size are taken as reported in that table, and D and trimming were inferred from the DNA itself. The sample carries approximately 940,000 clones, around three quarters recorded once. As to this clone: Its specificity is not known.

V lost 4 bases to trimming and J lost 0 bases, with 13 bases between them. There are 16 residues in the CDR3. Germline V gives CDR1 SGDLS, CDR2 YYNGEE. This sequence joins TRBV9 and TRBJ1-4; D is ambiguous. The origin of this receptor is a man between 18 and 29 years old in good health. The sample taken for sequencing was memory CD4+ T cells sorted from blood. The subset was: CD45RA-negative fraction. As DNA, the CDR3 is TGTGCCAGCAGCCCCCCAGACGGCGCAACTAATGAAAAACTGTTTTTT. It encodes CASSPPDGATNEKLFF.